A selection of T cell receptor beta chains follows, all from one sample in a study of shared clonotypes between healthy human individuals. TCRdb keeps only in-frame clones here, not all; method: immunoSEQ multiplex PCR. The sample includes more than 150,000 clones, roughly 70% of them seen just once. The sample comprised memory CD4+ T cells sorted from blood. The source is a man aged 25-45 years in good health. Both conserved end residues are part of each CDR3. Fields, in order: CDR3 protein, CDR3 DNA, D gene, J gene, V gene. D genes are given only for firm matches.

cdr3_aa: CASSHGSGNYGYTF
cdr3_nt: TGTGCCAGCAGTCACGGTAGCGGAAACTATGGCTACACCTTC
d_call: -
j_call: TRBJ1-2
v_call: TRBV6-5

cdr3_aa: CASSFRGGSYEQYF
cdr3_nt: TGCGCCAGCAGCTTTCGAGGAGGCTCCTACGAGCAGTACTTC
d_call: -
j_call: TRBJ2-7
v_call: TRBV5-1

cdr3_aa: CASSLIAGGTGELFF
cdr3_nt: TGTGCCAGCAGCCTCATAGCGGGAGGGACCGGGGAGCTGTTTTTT
d_call: TRBD2
j_call: TRBJ2-2
v_call: TRBV11-2

cdr3_aa: CASSLRVTDTQYF
cdr3_nt: TGTGCCAGCAGCTTAAGGGTCACAGATACGCAGTATTTT
d_call: -
j_call: TRBJ2-3
v_call: TRBV5-5

cdr3_aa: CASSTTLGANTGELFF
cdr3_nt: TGTGCCAGTAGTACCACCTTAGGGGCGAACACCGGGGAGCTGTTTTTT
d_call: -
j_call: TRBJ2-2
v_call: TRBV19

cdr3_aa: CASSLEGPISGNTIYF
cdr3_nt: TGCGCCAGCAGCTTGGAGGGGCCGATCTCTGGAAACACCATATATTTT
d_call: -
j_call: TRBJ1-3
v_call: TRBV5-1

cdr3_aa: CASATTTQRVTHNEQFF
cdr3_nt: TGTGCCAGCGCGACAACTACCCAGCGGGTAACCCACAATGAGCAGTTCTTC
d_call: -
j_call: TRBJ2-1
v_call: TRBV28

cdr3_aa: CASSSPSGRAWIEQFF
cdr3_nt: TGTGCCAGCAGCTCTCCTAGCGGGAGGGCCTGGATTGAGCAGTTCTTC
d_call: TRBD2
j_call: TRBJ2-1
v_call: TRBV11-3

cdr3_aa: CASSPLQGGGAYEQYF
cdr3_nt: TGTGCCAGCTCACCACTGCAGGGCGGAGGGGCCTACGAGCAGTACTTC
d_call: -
j_call: TRBJ2-7
v_call: TRBV18

cdr3_aa: CASSPTSGRTQETQYF
cdr3_nt: TGTGCCAGCAGCCCGACTAGCGGGAGAACACAAGAGACCCAGTACTTC
d_call: TRBD2
j_call: TRBJ2-5
v_call: TRBV5-5

cdr3_aa: CSAAGTSFSDTQYF
cdr3_nt: TGCAGCGCGGCGGGGACTAGCTTTTCAGATACGCAGTATTTT
d_call: TRBD2
j_call: TRBJ2-3
v_call: TRBV29-1